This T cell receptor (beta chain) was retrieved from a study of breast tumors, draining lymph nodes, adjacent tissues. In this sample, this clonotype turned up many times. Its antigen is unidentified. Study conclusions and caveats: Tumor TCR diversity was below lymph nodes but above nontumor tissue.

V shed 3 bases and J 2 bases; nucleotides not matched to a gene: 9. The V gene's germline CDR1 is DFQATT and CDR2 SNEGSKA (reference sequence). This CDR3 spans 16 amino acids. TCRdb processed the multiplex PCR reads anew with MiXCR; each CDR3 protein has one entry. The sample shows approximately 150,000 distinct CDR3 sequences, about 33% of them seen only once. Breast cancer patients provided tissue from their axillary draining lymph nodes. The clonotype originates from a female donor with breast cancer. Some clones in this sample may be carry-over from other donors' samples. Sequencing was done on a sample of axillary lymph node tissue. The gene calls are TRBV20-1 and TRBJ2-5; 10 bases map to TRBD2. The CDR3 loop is CSASKSSGGTQETQYF. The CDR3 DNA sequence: TGCAGTGCTAGCAAAAGTAGCGGGGGGACACAAGAGACCCAGTACTTC.